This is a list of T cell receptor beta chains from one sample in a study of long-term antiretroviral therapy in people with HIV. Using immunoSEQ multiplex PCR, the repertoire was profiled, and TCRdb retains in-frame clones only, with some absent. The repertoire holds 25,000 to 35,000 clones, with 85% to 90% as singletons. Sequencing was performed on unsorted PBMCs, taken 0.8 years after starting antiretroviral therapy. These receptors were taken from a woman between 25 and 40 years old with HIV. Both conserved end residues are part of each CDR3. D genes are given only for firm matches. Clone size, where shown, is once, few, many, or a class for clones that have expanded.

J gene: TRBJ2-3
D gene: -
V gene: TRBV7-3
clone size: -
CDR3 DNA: TGTGCCAGCAGCTTACTAGGGGACTCCTCCAGAGATACGCAGTATTTT
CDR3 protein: CASSLLGDSSRDTQYF

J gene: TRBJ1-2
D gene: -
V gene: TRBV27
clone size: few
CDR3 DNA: TGTGCCAGCAGTTTTGGCGGAAATGATGGCTACACCTTC
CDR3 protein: CASSFGGNDGYTF

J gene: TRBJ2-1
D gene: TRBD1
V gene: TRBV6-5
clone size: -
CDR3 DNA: TGTGCCAGCAGCCCCGGGGACAGGAAATACAATGAGCAGTTCTTC
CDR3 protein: CASSPGDRKYNEQFF

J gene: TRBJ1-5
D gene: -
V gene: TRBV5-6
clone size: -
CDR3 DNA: TGTGCCAGCAGCTCGTCAGGGCTGCCCCAGCATTTT
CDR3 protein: CASSSSGLPQHF

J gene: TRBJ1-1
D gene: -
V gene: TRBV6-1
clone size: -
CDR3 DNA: TGTGCCAGCAGTACAACTTTGAACACTGAAGCTTTCTTT
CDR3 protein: CASSTTLNTEAFF

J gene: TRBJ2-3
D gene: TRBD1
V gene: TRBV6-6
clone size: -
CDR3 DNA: TGTGCCAGCAGTCCCAGGGGGAAATATACGCAGTATTTT
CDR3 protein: CASSPRGKYTQYF

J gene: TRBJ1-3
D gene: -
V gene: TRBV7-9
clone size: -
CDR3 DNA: TGTGCCAGCAGCTTAGGTACGGGGAACCCCGGAAACACCATATATTTT
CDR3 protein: CASSLGTGNPGNTIYF

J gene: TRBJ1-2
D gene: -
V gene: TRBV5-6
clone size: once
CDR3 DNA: TGTGCCAGCAGCTTGGGGATAGACTACACCTTC
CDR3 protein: CASSLGIDYTF

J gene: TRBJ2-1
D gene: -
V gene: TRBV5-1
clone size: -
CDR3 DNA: TGCGCCAGCAGGTCAACAGGACGGGAGTTGGATGAGCAGTTCTTC
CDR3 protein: CASRSTGRELDEQFF

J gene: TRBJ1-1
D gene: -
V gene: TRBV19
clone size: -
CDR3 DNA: TGTGCCAGTGGCATAGACAGAGCAAGGACTGAAGCTTTCTTT
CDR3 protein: CASGIDRARTEAFF

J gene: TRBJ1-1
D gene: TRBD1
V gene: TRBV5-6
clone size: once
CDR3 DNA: TGTGCCAGCAGCTTGGCCGGGACAGGGGCTGAAGCTTTCTTT
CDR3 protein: CASSLAGTGAEAFF

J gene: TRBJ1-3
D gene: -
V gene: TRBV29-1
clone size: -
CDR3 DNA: TGCAGCGCTGGCTCCTCTGGAAACACCATATATTTT
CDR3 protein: CSAGSSGNTIYF

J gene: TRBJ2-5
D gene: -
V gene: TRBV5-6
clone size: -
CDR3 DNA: TGTGCCAGCAGCTTAGGGCAGGGAGGCGAGACCCAGTACTTC
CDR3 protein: CASSLGQGGETQYF

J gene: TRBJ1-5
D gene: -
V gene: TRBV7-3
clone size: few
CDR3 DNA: TGTGCCAGCAGCTTAGGGCCGGAGCGGCCCCAGCATTTT
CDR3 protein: CASSLGPERPQHF

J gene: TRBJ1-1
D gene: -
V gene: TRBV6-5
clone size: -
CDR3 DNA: TGTGCCAGCAGTTACAGTAGGGGGAACACTGAAGCTTTCTTT
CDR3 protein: CASSYSRGNTEAFF

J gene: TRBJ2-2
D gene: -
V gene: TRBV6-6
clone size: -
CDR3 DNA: TGTGCCAGCAGTTACGGGGCCCTTCGGTCGAACGGGGAGCTGTTTTTT
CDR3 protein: CASSYGALRSNGELFF

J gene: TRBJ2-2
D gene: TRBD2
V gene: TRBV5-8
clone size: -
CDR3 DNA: TGTGCCAGCAGCTCGTCCACTAGCGGGGGATACACCGGGGAGCTGTTTTTT
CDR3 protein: CASSSSTSGGYTGELFF

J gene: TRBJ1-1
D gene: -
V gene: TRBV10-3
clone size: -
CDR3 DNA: TGTGCCATCAGTGAACTTGTGAACACTGAAGCTTTCTTT
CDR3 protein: CAISELVNTEAFF